One sample yielded the 7 T cell receptor beta chains listed below, sequenced in a study of T-cell reconstitution after alpha-beta-depleted transplantation in children (dated by TCRdb to the mid-2010s). The library was prepared using PCR. The instrument given in TCRdb is Illumina HiSeq 2500. Molecular barcoding was employed in the preparation of TCR libraries, with unique molecular identifiers being used to normalize TCRbeta repertoire quantification. TCRdb reanalyzed the raw reads on its own, using fastp at Q25 for trimming and MiXCR for clone calling, and kept in-frame beta chains. Each entry is one CDR3 protein sequence, shown with its most common DNA and genes. In all, the sample holds under 850,000 distinct CDR3 sequences, and around 12% of those were seen once. The ten largest make up 0.79% of the sample. Interpreted using the paper, the treatment or condition label stands for: allogeneic hematopoietic cell transplantation with graft depleted of TCRalphabeta T cells and CD19 B cells.

The source was PBMCs, collected before TCRalphabeta/CD19-depleted stem cell transplant. The receptors were gathered from a girl aged 2 to 9 with congenital amegakaryocytic thrombocytopenia, due to receive a stem cell transplant.

Worth noting for this clonotype: The junction departs from the called germline gene at one end, perhaps through a read error. This chain links TRBV7-6 with TRBJ1-2; 8 bases align to TRBD1. Germline-derived CDR1 and CDR2 are SGHVS and FNYEAQ. The CDR3 is 17 amino acids. The DNA for the CDR3 is TGTGCCAGCAGCCCTTCGACAGGGGCAAACATTCGCCATGGCGACACCTTC. This gives the protein CASSPSTGANIRHGDTF. The full variable domain, with the rest looked up from reference TRBV7-6 and TRBJ1-2, is GAGVSQSPRYKVTKRGQDVALRCDPISGHVSLYWYRQALGQGPEFLTYFNYEAQQDKSGLPNDRFSAERPEGSISTLTIQRTEQRDSAMYRCASSPSTGANIRHGDTFGSGTRLTVV.

The sample holds a few counts of this clonotype. J is TRBJ2-2 and V is TRBV2; 10 nucleotides agree with TRBD2. This CDR3 has 15 amino acids. V lost 4 bases and J lost 5; bases outside the gene matches: 4. In germline, CDR1 is SNHLY, CDR2 FYNNEI. CDR3 nucleotides: TGTGCCAGCAGTGCTAGCGGGAGACCAACCGGGGAGCTGTTTTTT. It specifies CASSASGRPTGELFF.

In this sample, this clonotype turned up a few times. The gene calls are TRBV27 and TRBJ1-5; D not resolved. The V gene's germline CDR1 is MNHEY and CDR2 SMNVEV (reference sequence). The CDR3 sequence is 16 residues long. Trimming stripped 0 bases from V and 6 bases from J, with 15 bases between. The CDR3 nucleotides are TGTGCCAGCAGTTTATCGGCAATGTCCCCAATTCAGCCCCAGCATTTT. The encoded protein is CASSLSAMSPIQPQHF.

In this sample, this clonotype turned up many times. The chain uses TRBV12-3 or TRBV12-4 and TRBJ2-7, with D tentatively TRBD1 (6 bases). The CDR3 consists of 14 residues. Trimming removed 3 bases from V and 2 bases from J, with 11 bases in between. CDR3 in DNA: TGTGCCAGCAGTTTCCCAGGGGTAGCCTACGAGCAGTACTTC. This translates into CASSFPGVAYEQYF.

The CDR3: CASSLEGPIGGNEQFF. Written as DNA, the CDR3 is TGCGCCAGCAGCTTGGAGGGCCCTATAGGCGGCAATGAGCAGTTCTTC. V gene TRBV5-1 combines with J gene TRBJ2-1; no definite D call. Germline lookup yields CDR1 SGHRS and CDR2 YFSETQ. V lost 0 bases to trimming and J lost 6 bases, with 16 bases between them. The length of the CDR3 is 16 residues.

This clonotype showed up many times. The rearrangement joins TRBV5-1 to TRBJ2-1; D uncertain. Germline values: CDR1 SGHRS, CDR2 YFSETQ. CDR3 length: 16 residues. Trimming removed 3 bases from V and 1 base from J, with 14 bases in between. CDR3 nucleotides: TGCGCCAGCAGCTCGCTCGGCGCCAGTTCCTACAATGAGCAGTTCTTC. This encodes CASSSLGASSYNEQFF.

Turning to this clonotype: A read error may be the cause here, since a much bigger clone is one base away. The chain uses TRBV6-5 and TRBJ1-2, with D unclear. The CDR3 has 12 residues. The germline CDR1 and CDR2 sequences are MNHEY and SVGAGI. Trimming removed 6 bases at V and 8 bases at J, with 13 bases between. DNA of the CDR3: TGTGCCAGCAGAGAACAGAGGGAGGGCTACACCTTC. As protein: CASREQREGYTF.